One sample yielded the 10 T cell receptor beta chains listed below, sequenced in a study of tumor-infiltrating lymphocytes in localized non-small cell lung cancer. The data were produced by immunoSEQ multiplex PCR, yet TCRdb's version contains in-frame clones alone and is incomplete. This sample has some 15,000 clones; approximately 80% occur once, and the top ten carry 4% to 5%. The sequenced material came from lung tumor tissue. Receptors originate from a human donor with non-small cell lung cancer.

This clone was recorded once. The CDR3 is CASSYTLNYGYTF. CDR3 nucleotide sequence: TGTGCCAGCAGTTACACCCTTAACTATGGCTACACCTTC. V usage is TRBV27 and J usage is TRBJ1-2; D is unresolved. V dropped 4 bases and J dropped 1 base, with 7 bases sitting between them. The CDR3 loop spans 13 amino acids. Germline V gives CDR1 MNHEY, CDR2 SMNVEV (reference sequence).

This clone was seen a few times. The chain couples TRBV20-1 to TRBJ2-3; D gene uncertain. Germline values: CDR1 DFQATT, CDR2 SNEGSKA (reference sequence). The CDR3 loop spans 11 amino acids. V lost 5 bases and J 5 bases, leaving 8 bases between the germline ends. The CDR3 reads CSASVGDTQYF. The CDR3 region has the DNA TGCAGTGCTTCTGTGGGAGATACGCAGTATTTT.

The chain couples TRBV18 to TRBJ2-7; 7 bases agree with TRBD2. The CDR3 contains 14 residues. J lost 4 bases, V lost 3 bases, and 6 bases had no gene match. CDR1 KGHSH and CDR2 LQKENI come from the germline V gene. The CDR3 DNA reads as TGTGCCAGCTCACCCCCGGGACTAACATACGAGCAGTACTTC. It translates to CASSPPGLTYEQYF.

The rearrangement links TRBV2 to TRBJ2-2; no firm D call. CDR3 length equals 13 residues. Germline V gene lookup returns CDR1 SNHLY and CDR2 FYNNEI. V dropped 2 bases and J dropped 5 bases, with 6 bases sitting between them. The CDR3, as DNA: TGTGCCAGCAGTGAAATCGGGACCGGGGAGCTGTTTTTT. Translated: CASSEIGTGELFF.

The V gene is TRBV5-1, the J gene TRBJ1-4, with D perhaps matching TRBD1 (6 bases). Germline V lookup: CDR1 SGHRS, CDR2 YFSETQ. Trimming cost V 2 bases and J 6 bases, with 11 bases left between them. This CDR3 has 14 residues. The CDR3 DNA follows: TGCGCCAGCAGCTTTAGGGGGGCGGATGAAAAACTGTTTTTT. Translated, it gives CASSFRGADEKLFF.

This clone was seen a single time. V gene TRBV30 combines with J gene TRBJ2-3; no definite D call. Germline V gene lookup returns CDR1 GTSNPN and CDR2 SVGIG (reference sequence). The CDR3 loop spans 10 amino acids. Trimming took off 8 bases at V and 6 bases at J, with 9 bases between the two ends. As DNA, the CDR3 is TGTGCCCTATCGCAGGATACGCAGTATTTT. Protein sequence: CALSQDTQYF.

The chain combines TRBV4-1 with TRBJ2-5, with a tentative D call TRBD1 (5 bases). In germline, CDR1 is MGHRA, CDR2 YSYEKL. V shed 3 bases and J shed 2 bases, with 16 bases lying between them. The CDR3 runs 16 residues. CDR3 residues: CASSQSPDTPQETQYF. CDR3 coding DNA: TGCGCCAGCAGCCAGTCTCCGGACACTCCTCAAGAGACCCAGTACTTC.

This chain links TRBV4-2 with TRBJ1-6; the D gene is possibly TRBD1 (5 bases). The CDR3 spans 15 residues. Per germline, CDR1 LGHNA and CDR2 YNFKEQ. Trimming shortened V by 1 base and J by 10 bases, and 14 bases separated the two germline ends. CDR3 sequence: CASSQGGRADSPLHF. The DNA of the CDR3 is TGTGCCAGCAGCCAAGGTGGCAGGGCGGACTCACCCCTCCACTTT.

The rearrangement links TRBV20-1 to TRBJ2-1; D not resolved. In germline, CDR1 is DFQATT, CDR2 SNEGSKA (reference sequence). The V gene lost 3 bases and the J gene lost 8 bases, with 5 bases spanning the gap. The CDR3 has 10 residues. CDR3 residues: CSASPHEQFF. In DNA, the CDR3 is TGCAGTGCTAGCCCCCATGAGCAGTTCTTC.

This chain uses TRBV4-2 with TRBJ2-1, with a weak D call TRBD2 (5 bases). CDR3 length: 14 residues. Per the germline V gene, CDR1 is LGHNA and CDR2 is YNFKEQ. Trimming shortened V by 2 bases and J by 10 bases, and 15 bases separated the two germline ends. DNA for the CDR3: TGTGCCAGCAGCCAAACCGAGGGAGTAGGAGAGCAGTTCTTC. Encoded protein: CASSQTEGVGEQFF.